Given below is one T cell receptor (beta chain) in context. Its cognate antigen has yet to be identified. No base quality information exists; no much larger clone differs at one position. This sample is drawn from a study of shared clonotypes between healthy human individuals (dated by TCRdb to 2018 to 2021). Regarding the complete study: The cohort included three men and a couple of women between 18 and 49 years of age. Libraries were prepared and TCR repertoires were sequenced by different laboratories using diverse techniques, in order to increase sequencing depth and limit assay-specific biases. Blood TCR repertoires of roughly five healthy adults were deeply sequenced to estimate repertoire size and the extent of clonotype sharing between individuals. Leukapheresis yielded between about 0.94 and 9 billion PBMCs per donor. For each donor, CD4 naive and CD4 memory were each run on three plates, CD8 naive on two plates, and CD8 memory on one plate.

The junction shows trimming of 4 bases on V and 3 bases on J, plus 28 bases between the germline ends. CDR1 and CDR2 are drawn from the germline V gene: SGHDN, FVKESK. Counted from cysteine to phenylalanine, this CDR3 has 20 amino acids. This entry keeps only the CDR3 DNA: 60 bases, framed from base 1. TCR CDR3 regions were amplified from genomic DNA by multiplex PCR using the deep immunoSEQ assay. Extracted genomic DNA from each cell subset was spread evenly across all wells of several immunoSEQ 96-well plates, with each plate serving as a replicate. Each replicate PCR for sorted subsets received about 210 ng genomic DNA, equal to around 32,000 T cell genomes. The purified libraries were quantified using a Qubit 3.0 fluorometer, sized with a Bioanalyzer 2100, and then quantified again using the KAPA Library Quantification kit. Each immunoSEQ 96-well plate was sequenced on its own single-read 150-cycle Illumina NextSeq 550 flow cell. As for the authors' bioinformatics: The immunoSEQ output contained only junctional sequences without quality scores, so filtering could not match that applied to full-length reads. Sequences were annotated with PyIR, a Python wrapper for IgBLAST v1.9, using IMGT germline references to assign V/J genes and CDR3. Any read was removed if the V/J assignment was weak (E-value above 1e-6), the CDR3 was missing, or the read contained stop codons, out-of-frame junctions, or ambiguous translated residues. V3J clonotypes were defined as sequences sharing the same inferred V gene, J gene, and CDR3 amino acid sequence. Percentage overlap between repertoires was calculated by dividing the number of shared unique clonotypes by the size of the smaller repertoire. Richness of each repertoire was evaluated using RTK rarefaction, the Chao1 estimator, and Recon v2.1 estimates of unobserved clonotypes. For all TCRbeta clonotypes obtained by the gDNA method from several donors, generation probabilities were computed with OLGA. TCRdb retrieved this table from immuneACCESS and kept in-frame rearrangements only. Not all clones are present; in checked studies, unresolved V genes account for under half, and no reason is known for the remainder. V and J calls and clone size come straight from that table; D and trimming were deduced from the DNA. The sample profile shows 2,500,000 or so clones; over 85% of them were found once. The biggest ten clones account for around 0.37% of the sample.

The donors were healthy, HIV-negative adults who had no recently reported acute infections or vaccinations. All donors were Caucasian adults living in Nashville, Tennessee, USA. CD4+ T cells were enriched through magnetic negative selection, after which naive cells were positively selected on CD45RA and the remaining negative fraction served as the memory subset. Blood was collected by leukapheresis, and PBMCs were isolated by Ficoll-Histopaque density gradient centrifugation and then cryopreserved in liquid nitrogen vapor phase. Analytical flow cytometry was used to check the purity and quantity of every magnetically sorted T cell population. Genomic DNA was isolated from each sorted fraction and quantified by UV absorbance on a Nanodrop 2000c. Overall results and qualifications from the work: Across a handful of donors, around 5.4% of naive CD4, roughly 3.5% of naive CD8, 2.3% of memory CD4, and approximately 0.42% of memory CD8 clonotypes were shared. The small number of donors limited the genetic and exposure-history diversity represented. Sampling was restricted to blood, and TCR repertoires in tissue are likely to differ from TCR repertoires in blood. Based on pairwise subsampling, the degree of clonotype sharing among donors was expected to be affected by sequencing depth. Naive subsets generally had larger estimated clonotype richness than memory subsets did. Even with the large sequencing depth, rarefaction of the sorted-subset datasets indicated that sequencing was incomplete. Compared with non-shared clonotypes, clonotypes shared by all four sorted-subset donors had higher generation probabilities.

This receptor was obtained from a man between 18 and 29 years old in good health. Some clones in this sample may be carry-over from other donors' samples. The material sequenced was naive CD4+ T cells from PBMCs. The sample's cell subset or site, from its label and the paper: CD45RA+ positively selected. The sequence joins TRBV14 to TRBJ2-4, with TRBD2 as a weak D call on 6 bases. The CDR3 sequence is CASSPGLGRESVSVKNIQYF. The DNA sequence is TGTGCCAGCAGCCCTGGTCTAGGACGGGAGTCGGTTTCGGTCAAAAACATTCAGTACTTC.